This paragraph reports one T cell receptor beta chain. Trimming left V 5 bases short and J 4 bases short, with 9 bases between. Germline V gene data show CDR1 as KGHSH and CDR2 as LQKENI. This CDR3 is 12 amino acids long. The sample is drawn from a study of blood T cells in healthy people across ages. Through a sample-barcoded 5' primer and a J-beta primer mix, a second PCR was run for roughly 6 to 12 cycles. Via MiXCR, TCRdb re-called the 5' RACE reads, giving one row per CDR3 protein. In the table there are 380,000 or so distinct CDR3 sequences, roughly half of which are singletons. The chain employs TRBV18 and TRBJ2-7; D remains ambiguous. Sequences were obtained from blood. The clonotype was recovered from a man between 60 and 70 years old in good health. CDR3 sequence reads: CASSSYRYEQYF. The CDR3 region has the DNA TGTGCCAGCTCATCTTACCGGTACGAGCAGTACTTC. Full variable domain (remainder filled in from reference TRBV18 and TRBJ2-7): NAGVMQNPRHLVRRRGQEARLRCSPMKGHSHVYWYRQLPEEGLKFMVYLQKENIIDESGMPKERFSAEFPKEGPSILRIQQVVRGDSAAYFCASSSYRYEQYFGPGTRLTVT.